Listed below are T cell receptor beta chains from one sample, sequenced in a study of blood T cells in healthy people across ages. TCRdb fed the 5' RACE reads into MiXCR, producing one record per CDR3 protein. The sample shows over 750,000 distinct CDR3 sequences, roughly 25% of them seen only once. These data were also reused for a study on T cells of mothers and their children.

Material: blood. These receptors all stem from a boy between 10 and 17 years old in good health. CDR3s include the opening cysteine and the closing phenylalanine or tryptophan. Each record gives: V gene, CDR3 protein.

V gene: TRBV20-1
CDR3 protein: CSARDLRTPGGCTF

V gene: TRBV29-1
CDR3 protein: CSVEGGEETQYF

V gene: TRBV5-5
CDR3 protein: CASSLAPLGPSYEQYF

V gene: TRBV6-1
CDR3 protein: CASSPGGWREIGELFF

V gene: TRBV20-1
CDR3 protein: CSTRDWDSQETQYF

V gene: TRBV2
CDR3 protein: CASTEERGAYEQYF

V gene: TRBV4-2
CDR3 protein: CASSQDISGGSMETQYF

V gene: TRBV24-1
CDR3 protein: CAPSDGGGGYGYTF

V gene: TRBV25-1
CDR3 protein: CASRDTGGETQYF

V gene: TRBV29-1
CDR3 protein: CSVPSPTSGSNNEQFF

V gene: TRBV7-9
CDR3 protein: CASSPWTAGNTIYF

V gene: TRBV20-1
CDR3 protein: CSASNLDMRNIQYF

V gene: TRBV29-1
CDR3 protein: CSVGLAGIYEQFF

V gene: TRBV4-1
CDR3 protein: CASSQVGVADTQYF